This T cell receptor beta chain was found in a study of shared clonotypes between healthy human individuals. The CDR3 is 16 amino acids. With V trimmed by 4 bases and J by 0 bases, 3 bases remained unmatched. The germline CDR1 and CDR2 sequences are KGHSH and LQKENI. TCRdb keeps only in-frame clones here, not all; method: immunoSEQ multiplex PCR. There are about 2.3 million clones in the sample; 80% to 95% occur only once, and around 0.4% lies in the top ten. The TCR was taken from a man aged 18 to 30 in good health. Some clones in this sample may be carry-over from other donors' samples. V usage is TRBV18 and J usage is TRBJ2-3; 11 nucleotides align to TRBD2. Sequenced: naive CD4+ T cells from PBMCs. Subset meaning: CD45RA+ positively selected. CDR3 nucleotides: TGTGCCAGCTCACTGGGACTAGCGGCTAGCACAGATACGCAGTATTTT. Translation: CASSLGLAASTDTQYF. Full variable domain (outside the CDR3, taken from reference TRBV18 and TRBJ2-3): NAGVMQNPRHLVRRRGQEARLRCSPMKGHSHVYWYRQLPEEGLKFMVYLQKENIIDESGMPKERFSAEFPKEGPSILRIQQVVRGDSAAYFCASSLGLAASTDTQYFGPGTRLTVL.